The 17 T cell receptor beta chains in this list originate from one sample, sequenced in a study of blood T cell repertoires in COVID-19. Profiled with immunoSEQ multiplex PCR; TCRdb holds only in-frame clones, not every one. The table lists around 120,000 clones, about four fifths of them singletons. The material sequenced was peripheral blood. These receptor sequences come from a man aged 65 to 79 with acute or convalescent COVID-19.

This sequence joins TRBV5-1 and TRBJ2-1; 14 positions agree with TRBD2. V lost 4 bases, J lost 0 bases, and 12 bases stayed unmatched. Germline assignment: CDR1 SGHRS and CDR2 YFSETQ. The length of the CDR3 is 20 residues. The DNA for the CDR3 is TGCGCCAGCAGCGGGGGACAGGGGACTAGCGGGGGAACCTCCTACAATGAGCAGTTCTTC. It codes for CASSGGQGTSGGTSYNEQFF.

This clone has a handful of counts. CDR3 DNA: TGTGCCAGCAGCTTACTGGGGGGTTACTACGAGCAGTACTTC. It encodes CASSLLGGYYEQYF. The chain is built from TRBV7-2 and TRBJ2-7; TRBD2 might be the D (6 bases). The CDR3 is 14 residues long. Looked up from germline, CDR1 is SGHTA and CDR2 is FQGNSA. V shed 2 bases and J shed 3 bases, with 11 bases lying between them.

This chain joins TRBV6-5 and TRBJ1-2; D may be TRBD1 (5 bases). The germline gives CDR1 MNHEY, CDR2 SVGAGI. V lost 7 bases, J lost 2 bases, and 14 bases lay in between. CDR3 length equals 14 residues. This chain's CDR3 is CASNHPGLNYGYTF. CDR3 nucleotides: TGTGCCAGCAACCACCCGGGACTGAACTATGGCTACACCTTC.

The chain has TRBV6-5 and TRBJ1-2, with 7 bases identical to TRBD1. The CDR3 is 14 residues long. V was clipped by 6 bases and J by 0 bases; unmatched bases: 4. Looked up from germline, CDR1 is MNHEY and CDR2 is SVGAGI. The CDR3 DNA follows: TGTGCCAGCAGGAACAGGGGATCTAACTATGGCTACACCTTC. Amino acids: CASRNRGSNYGYTF.

This chain uses TRBV29-1 with TRBJ1-4; D remains ambiguous. The CDR3 loop spans 13 amino acids. V lost 6 bases, J lost 8 bases, and 16 bases lay in between. Germline lookup yields CDR1 SQVTM and CDR2 ANQGSEA. The CDR3 bases are TGCAGCGTAGGTGACACGGCGCGAGAAAAACTGTTTTTT. Its translation: CSVGDTAREKLFF.

This chain uses TRBV27 with TRBJ2-5; 9 nucleotides line up with TRBD1. V shed 6 bases, J shed 5 bases, and the junction held 7 bases outside the gene matches. CDR1 and CDR2 (germline): MNHEY, SMNVEV (reference sequence). CDR3 length equals 14 residues. The chain's CDR3 is CASSGQGRVETQYF. In nucleotides, the CDR3 is TGTGCCAGCAGCGGACAGGGGAGGGTGGAGACCCAGTACTTC.

The gene calls are TRBV5-1 and TRBJ1-1; the D gene is possibly TRBD1 (6 bases). Germline V gene sequence: CDR1 SGHRS, CDR2 YFSETQ. The germline V and J ends were trimmed by 0 bases and 7 bases, with 13 bases remaining between them. The CDR3 sequence is 14 residues long. CDR3 amino acids: CASSLDIGGVEAFF. The CDR3 DNA is TGCGCCAGCAGCTTGGATATAGGGGGAGTTGAAGCTTTCTTT.

This chain uses TRBV7-8 with TRBJ2-3, with 11 bases identical to TRBD2. Germline assignment: CDR1 SGHVS and CDR2 FQNEAQ. The CDR3 totals 18 residues. The trim removed 3 bases at V and 1 base at J, leaving 9 bases unmatched. DNA for the CDR3: TGTGCCAGCAGCTTGACTAGCGGGGCCAAGACCGGCACAGATACGCAGTATTTT. Protein: CASSLTSGAKTGTDTQYF.

V gene TRBV10-3 combines with J gene TRBJ1-1; 9 bases map to TRBD1. CDR1 ENHRY and CDR2 SYGVKD come from the germline V gene. This CDR3 region has 16 residues. The J segment lost 1 base and the V segment lost 8 bases, leaving 11 bases of the junction unmatched. DNA for the CDR3: TGTGCCATCGTAGGGGACAGGGCTAATCAGAACACTGAAGCTTTCTTT. This translates into CAIVGDRANQNTEAFF.

The CDR3 DNA reads as TGCAGTGCCTTCGTCGACACTGAAGCTTTCTTT. Residues: CSAFVDTEAFF. The J gene is TRBJ1-1, the V gene TRBV20-1, with D unclear. The CDR3 has 11 amino acids. Trimming pared 6 bases from V and 3 bases from J, leaving 8 bases between. The germline V gene has CDR1 DFQATT and CDR2 SNEGSKA (reference sequence).

This chain links TRBV30 with TRBJ2-5; no definite D call. The CDR3 covers 11 residues. Trimming took off 7 bases at V and 2 bases at J, with 8 bases between the two ends. Germline values: CDR1 GTSNPN, CDR2 SVGIG (reference sequence). CDR3 DNA sequence: TGTGCCTTACGCACACAAGAGACCCAGTACTTC. The encoded protein is CALRTQETQYF.

This clone appeared once. For the CDR3, the DNA is TGTGCCAGCAGCTTAGCCGCGCGGACCTACGAGCAGTACTTC. Protein sequence: CASSLAARTYEQYF. This chain connects TRBV7-2 to TRBJ2-7; no clear D gene. CDR1 is SGHTA and CDR2 is FQGNSA in the germline V gene. The CDR3 loop spans 14 amino acids. V shed 0 bases and J shed 2 bases, with 8 bases lying between them.

The gene calls are TRBV7-9 and TRBJ2-2, with unresolved D. Trimming shortened V by 2 bases and J by 5 bases, and 9 bases separated the two germline ends. Germline V gives CDR1 SEHNR, CDR2 FQNEAQ (reference sequence). This CDR3 is 14 amino acids long. The CDR3 DNA is TGTGCCAGCAGCTTAAAGTCGAGTACCGGGGAGCTGTTTTTT. This encodes CASSLKSSTGELFF.

The gene calls are TRBV5-1 and TRBJ1-2, with D unclear. V was shortened by 1 base and J by 7 bases, with 11 bases between the two germline ends. The CDR3 has 13 amino acids. Germline lookup yields CDR1 SGHRS and CDR2 YFSETQ. The chain's CDR3 is CASSLSPEAGYTF. In DNA, the CDR3 is TGCGCCAGCAGCTTGAGTCCAGAGGCTGGCTACACCTTC.

The rearrangement links TRBV10-1 to TRBJ1-2, with unresolved D. The CDR3 has 11 residues. V lost 9 bases, J lost 8 bases, and 13 bases lay in between. Looked up from germline, CDR1 is WNHNN and CDR2 is SYGVQD (reference sequence). This CDR3 reads CARVTWRGYTF. The CDR3 coding sequence is TGCGCCAGGGTTACATGGCGGGGCTACACCTTC.

The chain joins TRBV7-8 to TRBJ2-1; D is perhaps TRBD1 (6 bases). The CDR3 extends over 12 amino acids. V was cut by 5 bases and J by 5 bases, with 7 bases left in between. Germline V gene data show CDR1 as SGHVS and CDR2 as FQNEAQ. CDR3 bases: TGTGCCAGCAGCCGGACAGACAATGAGCAGTTCTTC. It is translated as CASSRTDNEQFF.

This rearrangement joins TRBV29-1 to TRBJ2-7; D possibly corresponds to TRBD2 (5 bases). V gave up 7 bases and J gave up 4 bases, with 20 bases separating them. The CDR3 length is 14 residues. The germline gives CDR1 SQVTM, CDR2 ANQGSEA. The CDR3 region is CSALKGGSRYEQYF. For the CDR3, the DNA is TGCAGCGCCCTCAAGGGCGGGTCTCGATACGAGCAGTACTTC.